One and the same sample provided the 18 T cell receptor beta chains below, sequenced in a study of OX40 agonist ivuxolimab in advanced cancers. Repertoires were generated with immunoSEQ multiplex PCR, while TCRdb's copy carries only in-frame clones and drops some. There are roughly 92,000 clones in the sample; 84% occur only once, and roughly 5% lies in the top ten. The sample consisted of CD4+ or CD8+ T cells sorted from blood, taken in a trial of the OX40 agonist ivuxolimab. The receptors here all came from an adult with an advanced solid tumor such as melanoma, head and neck, liver or kidney cancer.

The gene calls are TRBV30 and TRBJ1-3, with D hard to call. The germline V and J ends were trimmed by 4 bases and 2 bases, with 6 bases remaining between them. The CDR3 covers 12 residues. In germline, CDR1 is GTSNPN, CDR2 SVGIG (reference sequence). The CDR3 coding sequence is TGTGCCTGGACCAGTACTGGAAACACCATATATTTT. Residues: CAWTSTGNTIYF.

The V gene is TRBV27, the J gene TRBJ1-3; D gene uncertain. The V end lost 3 bases, the J end lost 2 bases, and 8 bases lay between the germline ends. This CDR3 comprises 14 residues. Looked up from germline, CDR1 is MNHEY and CDR2 is SMNVEV (reference sequence). The CDR3 loop is CASSLRQAGNTIYF. As DNA, the CDR3 is TGTGCCAGCAGTTTGAGGCAGGCTGGAAACACCATATATTTT.

V usage is TRBV6-4 and J usage is TRBJ1-1; D gene uncertain. V gave up 6 bases and J gave up 0 bases, with 8 bases separating them. The length of the CDR3 is 13 residues. Germline CDR1 is MRHNA and CDR2 is SNTAGT. The CDR3, as DNA: TGTGCCAGCAGGGCGGGTATGAACACTGAAGCTTTCTTT. This translates into CASRAGMNTEAFF.

This clone has just a few counts. The V call is TRBV6-4, the J call TRBJ2-2; the D is unclear. Germline assignment: CDR1 MRHNA and CDR2 SNTAGT. Trimming shortened V by 4 bases and J by 7 bases, and 22 bases separated the two germline ends. This CDR3 comprises 17 residues. The CDR3 DNA reads as TGTGCCAGCAGTGCCTCCCCGACCTTCACCTCCTACGGGGAGCTGTTTTTT. This gives the protein CASSASPTFTSYGELFF.

The genes are TRBV27 and TRBJ1-5, with D possibly matching TRBD1 (6 bases). Germline CDR1 MNHEY, CDR2 SMNVEV (reference sequence). V was clipped by 7 bases and J by 0 bases, with 13 bases between them. The CDR3 is 15 residues long. The CDR3 sequence: CASNRGGFSNQPQHF. Written as DNA, the CDR3 is TGTGCCAGCAACCGAGGGGGGTTTAGCAATCAGCCCCAGCATTTT.

This clone was found a few times. The rearrangement joins TRBV12-5 to TRBJ1-5; the match to TRBD1 covers 8 bases. Germline loops: CDR1 LGHNT, CDR2 FRNRAP. This CDR3 is 14 amino acids long. V trimming: 6 bases; J trimming: 4 bases; junction bases outside the gene matches: 5. The CDR3 coding sequence is TGTGCTAGTGGACCGCAGGGGGCTAATCAGCCCCAGCATTTT. Encoded protein: CASGPQGANQPQHF.

CDR3 sequence reads: CASGLASGTGGNEQFF. CDR3 sequence (DNA): TGTGCTAGTGGTTTGGCCTCCGGGACAGGGGGCAATGAGCAGTTCTTC. The genes are TRBV12-5 and TRBJ2-1, with 11 bases lining up with TRBD1. CDR1 is LGHNT and CDR2 is FRNRAP in the germline V gene. The CDR3 contains 16 residues. Trimming cost V 1 base and J 6 bases; bases outside gene matches: 5.

This clone appeared once. This chain joins TRBV5-8 and TRBJ1-1; D not certain. Germline-derived CDR1 and CDR2 are SGHTS and YDEGEE. Trimming left V 2 bases short and J 5 bases short, with 7 bases between. This CDR3 has 12 amino acids. The CDR3 protein is CASSLPPTEAFF. The CDR3 region has the DNA TGTGCCAGCAGCTTACCCCCTACTGAAGCTTTCTTT.

This clone was observed a few times. The DNA for the CDR3 is TGTGCCAGCGACCGGGACAGCCGTAGCTCTGGGGCCAACGTCCTGACTTTC. It is translated as CASDRDSRSSGANVLTF. This chain links TRBV9 with TRBJ2-6, with 7 bases identical to TRBD1. Germline lookup yields CDR1 SGDLS and CDR2 YYNGEE. J was trimmed by 0 bases and V by 7 bases; bases with no gene match: 10. CDR3 length: 17 amino acids.

J is TRBJ2-1 and V is TRBV7-9; D perhaps matches TRBD2 (5 bases). The CDR3 length is 14 residues. Germline CDR1 reads SEHNR; CDR2 reads FQNEAQ (reference sequence). V was clipped by 1 base and J by 7 bases, with 11 bases between them. The CDR3 DNA follows: TGTGCCAGCAGCTTAGAGGTATCGGGGAATGAGCAGTTCTTC. Encoded protein: CASSLEVSGNEQFF. Based on the CDR3 plus reference TRBV7-9 and TRBJ2-1, the full variable domain is DTGVSQNPRHKITKRGQNVTFRCDPISEHNRLYWYRQTLGQGPEFLTYFQNEAQLEKSRLLSDRFSAERPKGSFSTLEIQRTEQGDSAMYLCASSLEVSGNEQFFGPGTRLTVL.

J is TRBJ2-5 and V is TRBV2; D might be TRBD1 (6 bases). The CDR3 covers 13 residues. CDR1 and CDR2 from the germline V gene are SNHLY and FYNNEI. Trimming cost V 4 bases and J 4 bases, with 10 bases left between them. In DNA, the CDR3 is TGTGCCAGCAGTGCTCAAGGGGGAGAGACCCAGTACTTC. Translation: CASSAQGGETQYF.

The CDR3 is CAWSQLVANTGELFF. Here the CDR3 DNA reads TGTGCCTGGAGTCAGCTTGTAGCGAACACCGGGGAGCTGTTTTTT. The gene calls are TRBV30 and TRBJ2-2; no firm D call. CDR1 GTSNPN and CDR2 SVGIG come from the germline V gene (reference sequence). V lost 2 bases, J lost 0 bases, and 10 bases lay in between. The CDR3 contains 15 residues.

The chain uses TRBV10-2 and TRBJ2-2; D gene uncertain. V lost 5 bases, J lost 6 bases, and 13 bases lay in between. Per germline, CDR1 WSHSY and CDR2 SAAADI. The CDR3 sequence is 14 residues long. The CDR3 sequence: CASSHVNRAGELFF. The CDR3 coding sequence is TGCGCCAGCAGTCACGTGAATCGTGCCGGGGAGCTGTTTTTT.

The rearrangement uses TRBV9 and TRBJ1-1; no reliable D call. This CDR3 comprises 13 residues. The germline CDR1 and CDR2 sequences are SGDLS and YYNGEE. Trimming removed 0 bases at V and 7 bases at J, with 10 bases between. The CDR3 protein is CASSVEWVGEAFF. The CDR3 bases are TGTGCCAGCAGCGTAGAGTGGGTTGGTGAAGCTTTCTTT.

The CDR3 reads CASSREGSHYGYTF. In nucleotides, the CDR3 is TGTGCCAGTAGTAGGGAGGGGTCCCACTATGGCTACACCTTC. The gene calls are TRBV19 and TRBJ1-2; D perhaps matches TRBD1 (5 bases). From germline, CDR1 is LNHDA and CDR2 SQIVND (reference sequence). The CDR3 is 14 amino acids. Between the trimmed V and J ends, which lost 4 bases and 3 bases, there was a span of 12 bases.

V and J are TRBV18 and TRBJ2-7, with D unresolved. V was clipped by 6 bases and J by 5 bases, with 14 bases between them. The CDR3 is 13 amino acids. CDR1 is KGHSH and CDR2 is LQKENI in the germline V gene. This CDR3 is CASSQDRRDEQYF. CDR3 bases: TGTGCCAGCTCCCAGGACCGACGGGACGAGCAGTACTTC.

The chain carries TRBV5-1 and TRBJ2-3; D call uncertain. The germline gives CDR1 SGHRS, CDR2 YFSETQ. Between the trimmed V and J ends, which lost 1 base and 1 base, there was a span of 7 bases. The CDR3 contains 14 residues. The CDR3 region is CASSLSWRTDTQYF. CDR3 coding DNA: TGCGCCAGCAGCTTGTCCTGGCGCACAGATACGCAGTATTTT.

The chain carries TRBV7-9 and TRBJ2-5; D remains unclear. V lost 0 bases to trimming and J lost 9 bases, with 5 bases between them. This CDR3 is built from 11 residues. The germline gives CDR1 SEHNR, CDR2 FQNEAQ (reference sequence). Written as DNA, the CDR3 is TGTGCCAGCAGCTTAGCGCCACCCCAGTACTTC. Residues: CASSLAPPQYF.